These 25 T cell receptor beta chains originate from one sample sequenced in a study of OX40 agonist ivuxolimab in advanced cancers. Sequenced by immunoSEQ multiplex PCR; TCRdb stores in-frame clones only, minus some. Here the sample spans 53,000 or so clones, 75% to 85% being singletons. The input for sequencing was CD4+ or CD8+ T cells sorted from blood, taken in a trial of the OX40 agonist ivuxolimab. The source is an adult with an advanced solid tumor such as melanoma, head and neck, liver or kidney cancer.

CDR3 sequence: CASSTREAYEQYF. The CDR3 DNA follows: TGTGCCAGTAGTACGAGGGAGGCCTACGAGCAGTACTTC. The rearrangement links TRBV19 to TRBJ2-7, with a weak D call TRBD2 (6 bases). With 4 bases removed from V and 2 bases from J, the gap between germline ends came to 9 bases. Germline V CDR1 and CDR2: LNHDA, SQIVND (reference sequence). The CDR3 runs 13 residues.

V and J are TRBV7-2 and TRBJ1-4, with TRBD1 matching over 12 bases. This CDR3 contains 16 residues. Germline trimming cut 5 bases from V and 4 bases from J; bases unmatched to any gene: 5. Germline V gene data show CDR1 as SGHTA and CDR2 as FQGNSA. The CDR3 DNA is TGTGCCAGCAGCACGGGACAGGGGGCGAGTAATGAAAAACTGTTTTTT. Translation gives CASSTGQGASNEKLFF.

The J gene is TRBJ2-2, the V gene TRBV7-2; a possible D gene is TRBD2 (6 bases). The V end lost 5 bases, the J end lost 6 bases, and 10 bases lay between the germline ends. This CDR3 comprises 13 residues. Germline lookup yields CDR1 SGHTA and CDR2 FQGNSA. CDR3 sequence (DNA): TGTGCCAGCAGCGATCGACTAGCCGGGGAGCTGTTTTTT. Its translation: CASSDRLAGELFF. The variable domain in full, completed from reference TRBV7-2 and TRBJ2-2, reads GAGVSQSPSNKVTEKGKDVELRCDPISGHTALYWYRQSLGQGLEFLIYFQGNSAPDKSGLPSDRFSAERTGGSVSTLTIQRTQQEDSAVYLCASSDRLAGELFFGEGSRLTVL.

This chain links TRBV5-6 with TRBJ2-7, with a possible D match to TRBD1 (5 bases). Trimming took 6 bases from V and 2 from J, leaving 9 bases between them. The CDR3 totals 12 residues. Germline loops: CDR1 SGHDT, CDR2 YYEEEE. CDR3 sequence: CASKTDAYEQYF. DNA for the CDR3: TGTGCCAGCAAGACAGACGCCTACGAGCAGTACTTC.

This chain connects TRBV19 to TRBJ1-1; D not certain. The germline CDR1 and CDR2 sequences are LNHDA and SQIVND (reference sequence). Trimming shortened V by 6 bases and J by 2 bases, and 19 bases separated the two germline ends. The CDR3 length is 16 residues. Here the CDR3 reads CASRGRGLALNTEAFF. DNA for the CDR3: TGTGCCAGTAGGGGGAGAGGGTTGGCCCTAAACACTGAAGCTTTCTTT.

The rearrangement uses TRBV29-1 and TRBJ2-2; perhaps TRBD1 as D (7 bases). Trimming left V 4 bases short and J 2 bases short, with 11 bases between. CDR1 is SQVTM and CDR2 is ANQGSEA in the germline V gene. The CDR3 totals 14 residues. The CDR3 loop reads CSVAQGGNTGELFF. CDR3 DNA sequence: TGCAGCGTTGCCCAGGGGGGAAACACCGGGGAGCTGTTTTTT.

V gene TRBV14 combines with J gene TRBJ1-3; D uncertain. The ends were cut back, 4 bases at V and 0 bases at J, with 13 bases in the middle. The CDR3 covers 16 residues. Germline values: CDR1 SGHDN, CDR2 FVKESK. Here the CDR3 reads CASSPRLLTSGNTIYF. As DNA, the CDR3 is TGTGCCAGCAGCCCTCGACTCCTCACCTCTGGAAACACCATATATTTT.

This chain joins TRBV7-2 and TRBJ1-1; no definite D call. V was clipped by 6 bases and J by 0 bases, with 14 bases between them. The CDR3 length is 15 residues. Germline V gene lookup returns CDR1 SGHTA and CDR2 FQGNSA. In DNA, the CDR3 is TGTGCCAGCAGTCCTACGTTTGGGGTGAACACTGAAGCTTTCTTT. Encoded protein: CASSPTFGVNTEAFF.

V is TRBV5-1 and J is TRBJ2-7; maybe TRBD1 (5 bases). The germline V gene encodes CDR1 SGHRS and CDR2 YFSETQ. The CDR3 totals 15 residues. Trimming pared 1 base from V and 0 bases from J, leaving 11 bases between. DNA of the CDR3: TGCGCCAGCAGCTTGAGGCCAGACAGCTCCTACGAGCAGTACTTC. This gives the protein CASSLRPDSSYEQYF. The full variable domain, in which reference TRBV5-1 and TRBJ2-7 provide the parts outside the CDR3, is KAGVTQTPRYLIKTRGQQVTLSCSPISGHRSVSWYQQTPGQGLQFLFEYFSETQRNKGNFPGRFSGRQFSNSRSEMNVSTLELGDSALYLCASSLRPDSSYEQYFGPGTRLTVT.

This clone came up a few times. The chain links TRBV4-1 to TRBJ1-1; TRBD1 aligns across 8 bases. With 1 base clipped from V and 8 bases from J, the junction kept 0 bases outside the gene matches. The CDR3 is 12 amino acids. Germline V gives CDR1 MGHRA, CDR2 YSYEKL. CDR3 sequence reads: CASSQGDREAFF. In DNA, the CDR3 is TGCGCCAGCAGCCAAGGGGACAGGGAAGCTTTCTTT.

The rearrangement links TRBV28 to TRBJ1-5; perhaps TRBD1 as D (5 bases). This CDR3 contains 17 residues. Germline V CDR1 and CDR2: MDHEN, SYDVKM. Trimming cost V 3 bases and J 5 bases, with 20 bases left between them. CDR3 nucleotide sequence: TGTGCCAGCAGTTTGTTTGGCAGGGCTAAAGACCATCAGCCCCAGCATTTT. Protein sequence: CASSLFGRAKDHQPQHF. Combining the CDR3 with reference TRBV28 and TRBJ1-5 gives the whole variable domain DVKVTQSSRYLVKRTGEKVFLECVQDMDHENMFWYRQDPGLGLRLIYFSYDVKMKEKGDIPEGYSVSREKKERFSLILESASTNQTSMYLCASSLFGRAKDHQPQHFGDGTRLSIL.

CDR3: CASRRGVRFNEKLFF. The CDR3 nucleotides are TGTGCCAGCAGGAGAGGGGTCAGATTTAATGAAAAACTGTTTTTT. The V and J genes are TRBV6-5 and TRBJ1-4; D might be TRBD1 (5 bases). The CDR3 covers 15 residues. V shed 6 bases and J shed 4 bases, with 15 bases lying between them. Germline CDR1 reads MNHEY; CDR2 reads SVGAGI.

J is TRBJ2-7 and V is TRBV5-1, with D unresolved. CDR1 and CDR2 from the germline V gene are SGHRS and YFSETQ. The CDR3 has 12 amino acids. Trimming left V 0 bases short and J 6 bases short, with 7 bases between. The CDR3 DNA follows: TGCGCCAGCAGCTTGGAGGGCGGCGAGCAGTACTTC. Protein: CASSLEGGEQYF.

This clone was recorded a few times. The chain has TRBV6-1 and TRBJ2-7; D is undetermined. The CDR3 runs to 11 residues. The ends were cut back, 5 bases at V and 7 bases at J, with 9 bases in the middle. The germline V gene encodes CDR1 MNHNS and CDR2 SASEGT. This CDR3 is CASSPREEQYF. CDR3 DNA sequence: TGTGCCAGCAGTCCCCGTGAGGAGCAGTACTTC.

The CDR3, as DNA: TGTGCCAGCAGCTTGGGGACTAGTCAAGAGACCCAGTACTTC. It codes for CASSLGTSQETQYF. The chain couples TRBV5-4 to TRBJ2-5, with 7 bases matching TRBD2. The germline V gene has CDR1 SGHNT and CDR2 YYREEE (reference sequence). The CDR3 covers 14 residues. V was pared by 0 bases and J by 2 bases, with 1 base of the junction left unmatched.

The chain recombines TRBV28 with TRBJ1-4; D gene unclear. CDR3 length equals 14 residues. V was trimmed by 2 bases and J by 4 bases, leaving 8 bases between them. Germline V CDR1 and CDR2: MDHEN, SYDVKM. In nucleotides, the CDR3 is TGTGCCAGCAGTTTAGTCAGACGTAATGAAAAACTGTTTTTT. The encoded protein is CASSLVRRNEKLFF.

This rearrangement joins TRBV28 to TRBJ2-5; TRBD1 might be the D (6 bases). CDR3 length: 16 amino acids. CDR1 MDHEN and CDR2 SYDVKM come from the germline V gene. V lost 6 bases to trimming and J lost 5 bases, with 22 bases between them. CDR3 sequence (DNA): TGTGCCAGCAGCCGACGGACAGCGAAATCTGGCGAGACCCAGTACTTC. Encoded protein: CASSRRTAKSGETQYF.

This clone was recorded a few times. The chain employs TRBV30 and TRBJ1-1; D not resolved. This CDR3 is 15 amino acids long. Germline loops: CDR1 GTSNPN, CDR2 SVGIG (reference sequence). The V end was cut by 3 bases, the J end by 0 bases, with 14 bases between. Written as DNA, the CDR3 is TGTGCCTGGAGAAAGGGTCCCCCTCTGAACACTGAAGCTTTCTTT. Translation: CAWRKGPPLNTEAFF.

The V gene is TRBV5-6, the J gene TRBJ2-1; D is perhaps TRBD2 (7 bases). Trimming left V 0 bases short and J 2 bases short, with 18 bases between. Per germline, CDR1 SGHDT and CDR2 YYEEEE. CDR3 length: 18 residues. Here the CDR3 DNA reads TGTGCCAGCAGCTTGGCCCCCTGGCGGGGGCGGGCCTACAATGAGCAGTTCTTC. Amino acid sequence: CASSLAPWRGRAYNEQFF.

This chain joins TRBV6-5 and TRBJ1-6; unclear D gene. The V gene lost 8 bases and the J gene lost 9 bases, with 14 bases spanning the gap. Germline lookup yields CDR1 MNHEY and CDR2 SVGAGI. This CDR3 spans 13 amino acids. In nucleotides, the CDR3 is TGTGCCAGCTTTCGTGACTCTGGTTCACCCCTCCACTTT. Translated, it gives CASFRDSGSPLHF.

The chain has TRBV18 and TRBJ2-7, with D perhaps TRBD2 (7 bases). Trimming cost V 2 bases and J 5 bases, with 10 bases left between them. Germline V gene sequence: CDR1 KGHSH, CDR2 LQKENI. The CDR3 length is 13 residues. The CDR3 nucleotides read TGTGCCAGCTCACCAAGGGGGGGAAACGAGCAGTACTTC. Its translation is CASSPRGGNEQYF.

The CDR3 region is CASSLRGDPSSGNTIYF. Written as DNA, the CDR3 is TGTGCCAGCTCACTGAGGGGGGACCCGAGCTCTGGAAACACCATATATTTT. The J gene is TRBJ1-3, the V gene TRBV18, with D tentatively TRBD1 (6 bases). The ends were cut back, 4 bases at V and 0 bases at J, with 16 bases in the middle. The CDR3 spans 17 residues. Germline V gene data show CDR1 as KGHSH and CDR2 as LQKENI. The full variable domain, in which reference TRBV18 and TRBJ1-3 provide the parts outside the CDR3, is NAGVMQNPRHLVRRRGQEARLRCSPMKGHSHVYWYRQLPEEGLKFMVYLQKENIIDESGMPKERFSAEFPKEGPSILRIQQVVRGDSAAYFCASSLRGDPSSGNTIYFGEGSWLTVV.

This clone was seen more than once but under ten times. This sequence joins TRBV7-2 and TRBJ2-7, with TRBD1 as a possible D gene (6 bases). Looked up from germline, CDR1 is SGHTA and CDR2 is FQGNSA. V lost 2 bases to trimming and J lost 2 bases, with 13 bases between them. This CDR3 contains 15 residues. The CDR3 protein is CASSLRDTRTYEQYF. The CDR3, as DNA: TGTGCCAGCAGCTTACGGGACACCCGTACCTACGAGCAGTACTTC.

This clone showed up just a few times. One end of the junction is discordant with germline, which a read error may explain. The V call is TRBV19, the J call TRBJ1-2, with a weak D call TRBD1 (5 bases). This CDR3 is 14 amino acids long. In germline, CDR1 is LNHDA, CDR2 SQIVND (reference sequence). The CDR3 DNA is TGTGCCAGTAGTCTAGACAGATCCCTGTATGGCTACACCTTC. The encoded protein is CASSLDRSLYGYTF.

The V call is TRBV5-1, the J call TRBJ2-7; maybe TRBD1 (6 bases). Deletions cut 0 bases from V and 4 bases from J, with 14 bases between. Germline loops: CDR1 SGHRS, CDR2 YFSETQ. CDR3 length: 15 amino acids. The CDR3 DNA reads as TGCGCCAGCAGCTTGGCCGACCCCAGGGGTTACGAGCAGTACTTC. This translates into CASSLADPRGYEQYF.